Listed here is a single TCR beta chain. The antigen is unknown. Germline values: CDR1 MDHEN, CDR2 SYDVKM. The V and J ends lost 5 bases and 4 bases respectively, with 18 bases between them. This CDR3 is 16 amino acids long. Only in-frame clones appear in the TCRdb table, and some are missing; sequencing was by immunoSEQ multiplex PCR. Seen here are over 100,000 clones, 85% to 90% observed once, and the top ten hold around 0.53%. The data were taken from a study of OX40 agonist ivuxolimab in advanced cancers. The wider study: Patients in the trial were receiving intravenous ivuxolimab every 2 weeks, at doses of 0.01 to 10 mg/kg. The dose-escalation cohort was around 83% male, with a mean age of 60 years, ranging about 20 to 79.

General observations from the study: Some nonresponders likewise displayed low normalized T-cell clonal expansion.

Source: CD4+ or CD8+ T cells sorted from blood, taken in a trial of the OX40 agonist ivuxolimab. The V gene is TRBV28, the J gene TRBJ1-5; a weak D match, TRBD1 (5 bases). The receptor comes from an adult with an advanced solid tumor such as melanoma, head and neck, liver or kidney cancer. In DNA form, the CDR3 reads TGTGCCAGCAGTCAAGAGGGGCTCTACCCTAATCAGCCCCAGCATTTT. Residues: CASSQEGLYPNQPQHF.